This T cell receptor (beta chain) was found in a study of T-cell reconstitution after alpha-beta-depleted transplantation in children. This clonotype was counted a few times. As yet, its antigen is unknown. Study-wide results and caveats: Several patients had high TCRbeta diversity at day 60; it came from surviving recipient T cells and thymic progenitors. Newly generated T cells supplied most T-cell counts and diversity one year post-transplant. There were reportedly several hundred expanded graft clones from which alpha-beta T cells came about two months after transplant.

Unique molecular identifiers featured in how the TCRbeta library was prepared. TCRdb re-called the PCR reads through MiXCR, storing one row per CDR3 protein. Seen here are fewer than 750,000 distinct CDR3 sequences, more than 20% observed once, and the top ten hold roughly 14%. There are 16 residues in the CDR3. V lost 3 bases and J 4 bases, leaving 16 bases between the germline ends. The chain carries TRBV12-3 or TRBV12-4 and TRBJ2-1, with a weak D call TRBD1 (5 bases). The sample in question was PBMCs, mostly from graft donor cells, obtained 360 days after TCRalphabeta/CD19-depleted stem cell transplant. The receptor comes from a boy under two years old who had a stem cell transplant for acute myeloid leukemia, so the T cells may come from the graft donor. The CDR3 region has the DNA TGTGCCAGCAGTTTCTCCCCAGGGATTCGGTACAATGAGCAGTTCTTC. It translates to CASSFSPGIRYNEQFF.